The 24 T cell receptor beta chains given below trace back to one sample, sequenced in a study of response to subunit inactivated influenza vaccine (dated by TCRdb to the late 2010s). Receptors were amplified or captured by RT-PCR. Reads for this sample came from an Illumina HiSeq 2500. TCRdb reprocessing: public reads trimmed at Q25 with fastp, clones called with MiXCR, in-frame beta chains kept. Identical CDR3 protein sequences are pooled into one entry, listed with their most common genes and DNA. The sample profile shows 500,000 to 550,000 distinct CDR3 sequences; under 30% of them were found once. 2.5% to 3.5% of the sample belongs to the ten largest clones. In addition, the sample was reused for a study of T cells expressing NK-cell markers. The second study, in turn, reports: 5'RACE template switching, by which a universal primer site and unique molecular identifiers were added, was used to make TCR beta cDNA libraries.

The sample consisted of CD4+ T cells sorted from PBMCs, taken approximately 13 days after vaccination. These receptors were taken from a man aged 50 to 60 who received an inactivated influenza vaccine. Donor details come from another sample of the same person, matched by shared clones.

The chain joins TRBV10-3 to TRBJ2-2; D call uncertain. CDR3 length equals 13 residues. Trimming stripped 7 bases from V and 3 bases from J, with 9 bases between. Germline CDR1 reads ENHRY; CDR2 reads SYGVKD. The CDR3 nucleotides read TGTGCCATCAAAGAACGGGACACCGGGGAGCTGTTTTTT. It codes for CAIKERDTGELFF.

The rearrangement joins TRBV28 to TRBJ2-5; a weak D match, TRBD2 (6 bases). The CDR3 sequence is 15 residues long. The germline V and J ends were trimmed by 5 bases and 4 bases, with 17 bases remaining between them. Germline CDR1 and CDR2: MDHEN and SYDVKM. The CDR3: CASSGQRRAGETQYF. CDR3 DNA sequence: TGTGCCAGCAGTGGCCAGCGGAGGGCCGGAGAGACCCAGTACTTC.

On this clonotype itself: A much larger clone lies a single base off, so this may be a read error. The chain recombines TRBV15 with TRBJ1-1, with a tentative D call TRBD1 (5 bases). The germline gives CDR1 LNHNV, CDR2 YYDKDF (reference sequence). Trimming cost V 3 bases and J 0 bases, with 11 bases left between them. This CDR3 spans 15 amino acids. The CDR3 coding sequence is TGTGCCACCAGCAGGGAAAAGACAGTGAACACTGAAGCTTTCTTT. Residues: CATSREKTVNTEAFF.

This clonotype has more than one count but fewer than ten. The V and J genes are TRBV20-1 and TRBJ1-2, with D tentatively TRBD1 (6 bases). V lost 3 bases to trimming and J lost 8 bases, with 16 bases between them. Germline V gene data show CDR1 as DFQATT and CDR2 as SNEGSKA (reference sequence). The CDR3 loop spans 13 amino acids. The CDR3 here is CSASAPGAKGYTF. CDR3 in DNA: TGCAGTGCTAGTGCCCCAGGGGCCAAGGGCTACACCTTC.

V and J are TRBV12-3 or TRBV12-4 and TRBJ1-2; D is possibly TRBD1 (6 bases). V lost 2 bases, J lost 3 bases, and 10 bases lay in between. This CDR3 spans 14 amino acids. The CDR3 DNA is TGTGCCAGCAGTTTAAACAGGGCCGACTATGGCTACACCTTC. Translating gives CASSLNRADYGYTF.

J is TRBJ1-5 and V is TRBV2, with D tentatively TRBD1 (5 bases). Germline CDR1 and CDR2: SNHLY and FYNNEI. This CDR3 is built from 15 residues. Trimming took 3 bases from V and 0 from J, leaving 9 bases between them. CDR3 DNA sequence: TGTGCCAGCAGTGAGGGGGGAAATAGCAATCAGCCCCAGCATTTT. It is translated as CASSEGGNSNQPQHF. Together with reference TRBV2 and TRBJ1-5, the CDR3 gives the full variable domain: EPEVTQTPSHQVTQMGQEVILRCVPISNHLYFYWYRQILGQKVEFLVSFYNNEISEKSEIFDDQFSVERPDGSNFTLKIRSTKLEDSAMYFCASSEGGNSNQPQHFGDGTRLSIL.

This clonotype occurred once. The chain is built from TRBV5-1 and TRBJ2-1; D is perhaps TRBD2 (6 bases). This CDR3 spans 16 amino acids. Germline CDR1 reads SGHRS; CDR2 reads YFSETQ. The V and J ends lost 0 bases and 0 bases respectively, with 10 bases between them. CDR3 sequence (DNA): TGCGCCAGCAGCTTGGTGCCGGGAGTCTCCTACAATGAGCAGTTCTTC. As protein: CASSLVPGVSYNEQFF.

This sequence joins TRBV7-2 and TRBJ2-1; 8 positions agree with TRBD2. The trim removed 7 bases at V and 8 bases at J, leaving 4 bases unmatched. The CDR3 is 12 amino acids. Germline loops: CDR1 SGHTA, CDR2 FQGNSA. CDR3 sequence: CASTHSGDEQFF. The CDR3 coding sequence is TGTGCCAGCACCCATAGCGGGGATGAGCAGTTCTTC.

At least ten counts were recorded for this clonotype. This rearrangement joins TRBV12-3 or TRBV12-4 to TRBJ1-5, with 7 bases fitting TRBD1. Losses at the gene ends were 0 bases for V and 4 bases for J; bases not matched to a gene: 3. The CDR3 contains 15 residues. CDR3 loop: CASSLASGGNQPQHF. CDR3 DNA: TGTGCCAGCAGTTTAGCCTCAGGGGGAAATCAGCCCCAGCATTTT.

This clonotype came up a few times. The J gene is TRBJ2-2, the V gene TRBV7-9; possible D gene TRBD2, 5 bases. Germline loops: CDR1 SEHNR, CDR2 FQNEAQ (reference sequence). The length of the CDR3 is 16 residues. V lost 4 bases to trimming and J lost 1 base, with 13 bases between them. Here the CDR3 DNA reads TGTGCCAGCAGCTCCAGGCTAGCTGAGAACACCGGGGAGCTGTTTTTT. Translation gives CASSSRLAENTGELFF.

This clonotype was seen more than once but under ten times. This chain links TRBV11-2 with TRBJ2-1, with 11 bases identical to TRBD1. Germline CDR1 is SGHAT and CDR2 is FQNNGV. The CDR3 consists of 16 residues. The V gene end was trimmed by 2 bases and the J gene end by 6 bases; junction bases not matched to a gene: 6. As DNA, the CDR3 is TGTGCCAGCAGCTTAACAACCGGGACAGGGGGCAATGAGCAGTTCTTC. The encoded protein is CASSLTTGTGGNEQFF.

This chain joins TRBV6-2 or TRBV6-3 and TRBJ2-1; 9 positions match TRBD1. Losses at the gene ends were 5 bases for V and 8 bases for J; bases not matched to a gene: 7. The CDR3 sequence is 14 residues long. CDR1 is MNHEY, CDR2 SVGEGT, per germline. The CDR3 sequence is CASSPGTGSHEQFF. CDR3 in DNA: TGTGCCAGCAGTCCCGGGACAGGGTCCCATGAGCAGTTCTTC.

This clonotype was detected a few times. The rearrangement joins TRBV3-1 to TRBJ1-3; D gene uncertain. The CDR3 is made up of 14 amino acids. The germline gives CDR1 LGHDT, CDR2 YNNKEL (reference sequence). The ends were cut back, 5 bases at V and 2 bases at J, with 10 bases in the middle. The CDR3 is CASSKRETGNTIYF. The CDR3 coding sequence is TGTGCCAGCAGCAAAAGAGAAACTGGAAACACCATATATTTT.

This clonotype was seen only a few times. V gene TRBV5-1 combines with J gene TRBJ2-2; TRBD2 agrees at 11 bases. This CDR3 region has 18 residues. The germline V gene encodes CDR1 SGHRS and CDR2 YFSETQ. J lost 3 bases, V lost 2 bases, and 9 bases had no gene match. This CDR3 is CASSFQISGGADTGELFF. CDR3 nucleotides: TGCGCCAGCAGCTTTCAAATTAGCGGGGGGGCCGACACCGGGGAGCTGTTTTTT.

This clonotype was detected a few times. Here the CDR3 reads CASSQERVGSTGELFF. The CDR3 nucleotides read TGTGCCAGCAGCCAAGAGCGGGTGGGGTCCACCGGGGAGCTGTTTTTT. The chain employs TRBV4-2 and TRBJ2-2; D is perhaps TRBD2 (5 bases). Germline lookup yields CDR1 LGHNA and CDR2 YNFKEQ. CDR3 length: 16 residues. The V end lost 0 bases, the J end lost 4 bases, and 12 bases lay between the germline ends.

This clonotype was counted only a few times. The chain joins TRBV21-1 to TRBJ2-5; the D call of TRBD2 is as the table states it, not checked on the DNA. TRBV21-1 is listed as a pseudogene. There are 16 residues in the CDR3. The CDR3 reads CASSSGLAEYQETQYF. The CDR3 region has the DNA TGTGCCAGCAGCAGTGGACTAGCGGAGTACCAAGAGACCCAGTACTTC.

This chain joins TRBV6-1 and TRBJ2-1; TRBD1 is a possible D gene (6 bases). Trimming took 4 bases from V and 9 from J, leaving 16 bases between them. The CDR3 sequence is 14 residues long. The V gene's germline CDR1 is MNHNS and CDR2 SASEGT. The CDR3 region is CASSGPTRGGEQFF. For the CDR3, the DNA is TGTGCCAGCAGTGGACCCACTAGAGGGGGTGAGCAGTTCTTC.

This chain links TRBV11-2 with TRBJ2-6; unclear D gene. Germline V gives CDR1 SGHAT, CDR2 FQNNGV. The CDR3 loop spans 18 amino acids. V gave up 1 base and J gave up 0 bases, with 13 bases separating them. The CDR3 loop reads CASSLVSLRSSGANVLTF. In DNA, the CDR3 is TGTGCCAGCAGCTTAGTAAGCTTAAGGAGCTCTGGGGCCAACGTCCTGACTTTC. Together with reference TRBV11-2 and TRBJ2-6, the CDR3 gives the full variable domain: EAGVAQSPRYKIIEKRQSVAFWCNPISGHATLYWYQQILGQGPKLLIQFQNNGVVDDSQLPKDRFSAERLKGVDSTLKIQPAKLEDSAVYLCASSLVSLRSSGANVLTFGAGSRLTVL.

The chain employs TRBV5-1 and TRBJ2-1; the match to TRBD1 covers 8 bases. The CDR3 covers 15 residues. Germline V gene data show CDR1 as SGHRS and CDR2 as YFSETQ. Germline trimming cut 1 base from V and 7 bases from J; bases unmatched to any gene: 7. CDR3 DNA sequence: TGCGCCAGCAGCTTGCGGCAGGGGGCTAGTAATGAGCAGTTCTTC. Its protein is CASSLRQGASNEQFF.

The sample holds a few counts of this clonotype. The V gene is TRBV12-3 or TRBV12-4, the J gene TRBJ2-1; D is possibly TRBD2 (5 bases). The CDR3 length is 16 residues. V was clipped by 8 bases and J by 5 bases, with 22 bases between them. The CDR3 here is CASRSGTTTPHNEQFF. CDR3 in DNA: TGTGCCAGCCGATCGGGAACGACCACCCCCCACAATGAGCAGTTCTTC.

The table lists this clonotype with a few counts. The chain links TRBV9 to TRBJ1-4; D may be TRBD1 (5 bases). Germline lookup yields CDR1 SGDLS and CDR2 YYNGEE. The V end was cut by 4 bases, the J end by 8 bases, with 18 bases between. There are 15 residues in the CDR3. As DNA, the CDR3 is TGTGCCAGCAGCCCCGCTGGGGGTTGGGACGAAAAACTGTTTTTT. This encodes CASSPAGGWDEKLFF.

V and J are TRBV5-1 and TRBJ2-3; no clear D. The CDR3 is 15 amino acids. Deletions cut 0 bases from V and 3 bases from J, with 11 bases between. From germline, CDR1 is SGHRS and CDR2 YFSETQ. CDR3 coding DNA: TGCGCCAGCAGCTTGGCCTGGTCCTGGACAGATACGCAGTATTTT. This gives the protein CASSLAWSWTDTQYF.

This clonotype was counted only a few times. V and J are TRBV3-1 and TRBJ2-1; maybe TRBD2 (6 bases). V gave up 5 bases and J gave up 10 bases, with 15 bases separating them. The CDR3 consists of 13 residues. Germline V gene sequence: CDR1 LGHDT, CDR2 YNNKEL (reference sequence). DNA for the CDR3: TGTGCCAGCAGCGGCGACCTGGAGGGAGAGCAGTTCTTC. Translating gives CASSGDLEGEQFF.

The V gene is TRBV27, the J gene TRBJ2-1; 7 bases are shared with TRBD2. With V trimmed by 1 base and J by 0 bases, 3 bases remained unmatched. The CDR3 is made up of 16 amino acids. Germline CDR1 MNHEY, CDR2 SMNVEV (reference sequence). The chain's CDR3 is CASSLWVAGSYNEQFF. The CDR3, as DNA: TGTGCCAGCAGTTTATGGGTAGCGGGCTCCTACAATGAGCAGTTCTTC.